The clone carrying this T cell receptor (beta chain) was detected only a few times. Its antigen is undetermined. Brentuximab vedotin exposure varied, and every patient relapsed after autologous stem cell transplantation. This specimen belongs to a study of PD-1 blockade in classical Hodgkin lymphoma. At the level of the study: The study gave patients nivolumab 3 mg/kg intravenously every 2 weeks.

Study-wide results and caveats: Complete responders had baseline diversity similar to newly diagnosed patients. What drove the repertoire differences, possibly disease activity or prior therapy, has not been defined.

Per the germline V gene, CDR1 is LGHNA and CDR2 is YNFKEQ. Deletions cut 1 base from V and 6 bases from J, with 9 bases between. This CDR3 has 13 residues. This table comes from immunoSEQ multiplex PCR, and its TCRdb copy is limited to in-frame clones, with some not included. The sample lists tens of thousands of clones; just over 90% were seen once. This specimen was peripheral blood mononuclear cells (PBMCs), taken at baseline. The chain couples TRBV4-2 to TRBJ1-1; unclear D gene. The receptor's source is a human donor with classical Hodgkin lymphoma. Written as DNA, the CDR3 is TGTGCCAGCAGCCAAGTCGGAACGGCTGAAGCTTTCTTT. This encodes CASSQVGTAEAFF.